Listed below are T cell receptor beta chains from one sample, sequenced in a study of human T cells and chemical hapten exposure. TCRdb re-analysed the RACE reads in MiXCR, keeping a single row per CDR3 protein. The repertoire consists of about 180,000 distinct CDR3 sequences, with approximately 29% occurring once and the leading ten covering under 3%. Sequences were derived from whole blood, sampled in connection with sensitization to the hapten diphenylcyclopropenone (DPC). These receptors all come from a woman in her 30s with alopecia areata. Some clones in this sample may be carry-over from other donors' samples. CDR3s include the opening cysteine and the closing phenylalanine or tryptophan. Fields, in order: D gene, V gene, CDR3 protein. D genes are given only for firm matches.

d_gene: NA; v_gene: TRBV5-1; CDR3aa: CASSLGETYNEQFF
d_gene: NA; v_gene: TRBV28; CDR3aa: CASSPGGLDTQYF
d_gene: NA; v_gene: TRBV29-1; CDR3aa: CSVEAGQPQRVF
d_gene: TRBD1; v_gene: TRBV5-1; CDR3aa: CASSRTGTGAGNTIYF
d_gene: NA; v_gene: TRBV10-3; CDR3aa: CAIGAGNTIYF
d_gene: NA; v_gene: TRBV20-1; CDR3aa: CSARKNTEAFF
d_gene: NA; v_gene: TRBV2; CDR3aa: CASSRLDTQYF
d_gene: TRBD1; v_gene: TRBV28; CDR3aa: CASSYLSGGTMSNQPQHF
d_gene: NA; v_gene: TRBV2; CDR3aa: CASRRGVGGEQFF
d_gene: NA; v_gene: TRBV6-5; CDR3aa: CASSHRQVSSTDTQYF
d_gene: NA; v_gene: TRBV5-5; CDR3aa: CASSLGQTLEAFF
d_gene: NA; v_gene: TRBV28; CDR3aa: CASSLSAYQETQYF
d_gene: NA; v_gene: TRBV4-3; CDR3aa: CASSQVLRSTDTQYF
d_gene: NA; v_gene: TRBV20-1; CDR3aa: CSARGGRATEAFF
d_gene: TRBD1; v_gene: TRBV28; CDR3aa: CASSPQGPYEQYF
d_gene: NA; v_gene: TRBV4-3; CDR3aa: CASSQDPRGPNEKLFF
d_gene: TRBD1; v_gene: TRBV4-3; CDR3aa: CASSQGQNNSPLHF
d_gene: NA; v_gene: TRBV7-3; CDR3aa: CASSSGGLSSPLHF
d_gene: NA; v_gene: TRBV7-2; CDR3aa: CASSTIAGSGEPQHF
d_gene: NA; v_gene: TRBV9; CDR3aa: CASNPMGYLEETQYF
d_gene: NA; v_gene: TRBV6-2/TRBV6-3; CDR3aa: CASSLTVSTEAFF
d_gene: NA; v_gene: TRBV12-3/TRBV12-4; CDR3aa: CASSHKGGYTF
d_gene: NA; v_gene: TRBV7-9; CDR3aa: CASSVKVNTEAFF
d_gene: NA; v_gene: TRBV20-1; CDR3aa: CSPSTYSTDTQYF
d_gene: NA; v_gene: TRBV28; CDR3aa: CASTPDGTGPGELFF
d_gene: NA; v_gene: TRBV29-1; CDR3aa: CSVDISVTGELFF
d_gene: TRBD1; v_gene: TRBV5-4; CDR3aa: CASSPRTGRGQETQYF
d_gene: NA; v_gene: TRBV10-1; CDR3aa: CASSQNRPTGRGRDEKLFF
d_gene: NA; v_gene: TRBV28; CDR3aa: CASSFVRSTGELFF
d_gene: TRBD2; v_gene: TRBV7-2; CDR3aa: CASSSGASGVDTQYF
d_gene: TRBD2; v_gene: TRBV9; CDR3aa: CASSVTSGSWETQYF
d_gene: NA; v_gene: TRBV10-3; CDR3aa: CAISESGQRDTEAFF
d_gene: TRBD1; v_gene: TRBV11-1; CDR3aa: CASSSDRAHEKLFF
d_gene: NA; v_gene: TRBV6-5; CDR3aa: CASSGLTASNEKLFF
d_gene: TRBD1; v_gene: TRBV20-1; CDR3aa: CSASGGGWTEAFF
d_gene: NA; v_gene: TRBV2; CDR3aa: CASREGRTNEKLFF
d_gene: TRBD2; v_gene: TRBV28; CDR3aa: CASSPTGLAGGRSYNEQFF
d_gene: NA; v_gene: TRBV5-1; CDR3aa: CASNPGPMNTEAFF
d_gene: NA; v_gene: TRBV28; CDR3aa: CASSFHRTLSYF
d_gene: NA; v_gene: TRBV7-2; CDR3aa: CASSWEGDGYTF
d_gene: TRBD1; v_gene: TRBV6-2/TRBV6-3; CDR3aa: CASSPGGPRNQPQHF
d_gene: NA; v_gene: TRBV9; CDR3aa: CASSVGPGTSTDTQYF
d_gene: NA; v_gene: TRBV27; CDR3aa: CASSPTVLGEQFF
d_gene: NA; v_gene: TRBV12-3/TRBV12-4; CDR3aa: CASSTGVGPRRVTEAFF
d_gene: NA; v_gene: TRBV7-9; CDR3aa: CASSRPPGEQYF
d_gene: NA; v_gene: TRBV28; CDR3aa: CASSFGSGRNIQYF
d_gene: TRBD1; v_gene: TRBV28; CDR3aa: CASRGQGGPLYEQYF
d_gene: TRBD2; v_gene: TRBV6-5; CDR3aa: CASSYSVAGGPYYEQYF
d_gene: NA; v_gene: TRBV28; CDR3aa: CASSSGTLQETQYF
d_gene: NA; v_gene: TRBV7-3; CDR3aa: CASSDRREKGYGANVLTF
d_gene: NA; v_gene: TRBV7-9; CDR3aa: CASSPVSGEQYF
d_gene: TRBD1; v_gene: TRBV29-1; CDR3aa: CSVPNRQGPYGYTF
d_gene: NA; v_gene: TRBV10-3; CDR3aa: CAISPQTGTQSVAFF
d_gene: NA; v_gene: TRBV6-1; CDR3aa: CASRLPGVEQYF
d_gene: NA; v_gene: TRBV3-1; CDR3aa: CASSQPGLLGYTQYF
d_gene: NA; v_gene: TRBV29-1; CDR3aa: CSVARQAHIYQETQYF
d_gene: TRBD2; v_gene: TRBV20-1; CDR3aa: CSAGTSGGWDEQFF
d_gene: NA; v_gene: TRBV4-3; CDR3aa: CASSLQIMNTEAFF
d_gene: TRBD1; v_gene: TRBV28; CDR3aa: CASSVTGVIGELFF
d_gene: TRBD2; v_gene: TRBV6-1; CDR3aa: CASIPFSGGYTYNEQFF